The 30 T cell receptor beta chains below all came from one sample that was sequenced in a study of blood T cell repertoires in COVID-19. Libraries were prepared by immunoSEQ multiplex PCR; TCRdb keeps only in-frame clonotypes and omits some of them. The data show around 99,000 clones, 79% seen once. Sequences were obtained from peripheral blood. These receptors were obtained from a woman of 80 years or more with active or convalescent COVID-19.

The V call is TRBV10-2, the J call TRBJ2-5, with 10 positions matching TRBD1. The CDR3 runs 15 residues. Germline V gene sequence: CDR1 WSHSY, CDR2 SAAADI. V shed 2 bases, J shed 5 bases, and the junction held 5 bases outside the gene matches. The CDR3 DNA reads as TGCGCCAGCAGTGAGGCCGGGACAGGGGCTGAGACCCAGTACTTC. Translated, it gives CASSEAGTGAETQYF.

The genes are TRBV27 and TRBJ1-4; D call uncertain. The CDR3 runs 15 residues. The V end lost 6 bases, the J end lost 3 bases, and 14 bases lay between the germline ends. Germline V lookup: CDR1 MNHEY, CDR2 SMNVEV (reference sequence). The CDR3 reads CASRENSMANEKLFF. The CDR3 nucleotides are TGTGCCAGCAGGGAAAACAGCATGGCTAATGAAAAACTGTTTTTT.

V usage is TRBV9 and J usage is TRBJ1-2; TRBD1 agrees at 7 bases. The CDR3 loop spans 15 amino acids. Germline loops: CDR1 SGDLS, CDR2 YYNGEE. With V trimmed by 4 bases and J by 8 bases, 14 bases remained unmatched. The CDR3 coding sequence is TGTGCCAGCAGCCAAGGAGGGGGCGCATACAGCGGCTACACCTTC. It specifies CASSQGGGAYSGYTF.

V gene TRBV5-8 combines with J gene TRBJ1-3; D remains ambiguous. The length of the CDR3 is 13 residues. CDR1 is SGHTS, CDR2 YDEGEE, per germline. With 0 bases removed from V and 3 bases from J, the gap between germline ends came to 4 bases. DNA for the CDR3: TGTGCCAGCAGCTTGGGCGTTGGAAACACCATATATTTT. It specifies CASSLGVGNTIYF.

V usage is TRBV28 and J usage is TRBJ1-5, with D maybe TRBD1 (5 bases). The CDR3 consists of 14 residues. V was pared by 6 bases and J by 4 bases, with 13 bases between. CDR1 is MDHEN, CDR2 SYDVKM, per germline. The CDR3 here is CASRAGGLNQPQHF. As DNA, the CDR3 is TGTGCCAGCAGGGCCGGGGGGTTGAATCAGCCCCAGCATTTT.

This clone showed up many times. The V and J genes are TRBV13 and TRBJ2-3, with 14 bases aligning to TRBD2. J was trimmed by 3 bases and V by 3 bases; bases with no gene match: 5. Looked up from germline, CDR1 is PRHDT and CDR2 is FYEKMQ (reference sequence). The CDR3 is 17 residues long. The CDR3 loop reads CASSFKGLAGATDTQYF. The CDR3 DNA sequence: TGTGCCAGCAGCTTCAAGGGACTAGCGGGAGCGACAGATACGCAGTATTTT.

The rearrangement links TRBV19 to TRBJ1-2, with TRBD1 as a possible D gene (5 bases). The CDR3 has 16 residues. The V end was cut by 6 bases, the J end by 4 bases, with 21 bases between. Germline CDR1 LNHDA, CDR2 SQIVND (reference sequence). CDR3 residues: CASRPNRNPLSYGYTF. The DNA for the CDR3 is TGTGCCAGTAGACCTAACAGGAACCCCCTCTCCTATGGCTACACCTTC.

The chain couples TRBV28 to TRBJ1-2; weak D call: TRBD1 (5 bases). Looked up from germline, CDR1 is MDHEN and CDR2 is SYDVKM. Trimming removed 5 bases at V and 8 bases at J, with 15 bases between. The CDR3 has 13 residues. The CDR3, as DNA: TGTGCCAGCAGTCGGGACTTCCTAGGGGGCTACACCTTC. Its protein product is CASSRDFLGGYTF.

The chain recombines TRBV18 with TRBJ2-5; 15 positions match TRBD2. With V trimmed by 3 bases and J by 2 bases, 10 bases remained unmatched. CDR1 KGHSH and CDR2 LQKENI come from the germline V gene. This CDR3 comprises 19 residues. CDR3 residues: CASSPLPRTSGRGQETQYF. DNA for the CDR3: TGTGCCAGCTCACCTTTACCCCGGACTAGCGGGAGGGGGCAAGAGACCCAGTACTTC. The full variable domain, its missing parts supplied by reference TRBV18 and TRBJ2-5, is NAGVMQNPRHLVRRRGQEARLRCSPMKGHSHVYWYRQLPEEGLKFMVYLQKENIIDESGMPKERFSAEFPKEGPSILRIQQVVRGDSAAYFCASSPLPRTSGRGQETQYFGPGTRLLVL.

This clone came up once. The rearrangement links TRBV4-2 to TRBJ2-1; the match to TRBD2 covers 7 bases. V shed 0 bases, J shed 5 bases, and the junction held 4 bases outside the gene matches. The CDR3 length is 15 residues. Looked up from germline, CDR1 is LGHNA and CDR2 is YNFKEQ. CDR3 sequence reads: CASSQEGGRDNEQFF. In DNA, the CDR3 is TGTGCCAGCAGCCAAGAAGGTGGGAGGGACAATGAGCAGTTCTTC.

J is TRBJ2-7 and V is TRBV18; the match to TRBD2 covers 11 bases. With V trimmed by 3 bases and J by 4 bases, 2 bases remained unmatched. The germline gives CDR1 KGHSH, CDR2 LQKENI. There are 14 residues in the CDR3. This CDR3 reads CASSPGTSGYEQYF. The CDR3 coding sequence is TGTGCCAGCTCACCCGGGACTAGCGGATACGAGCAGTACTTC.

The gene calls are TRBV11-2 and TRBJ1-1; 7 bases match TRBD1. Trimming took 3 bases from V and 11 from J; bases not matched to a gene: 12. This CDR3 comprises 14 residues. CDR1 is SGHAT, CDR2 FQNNGV, per germline. The CDR3 nucleotides read TGTGCCAGCAGCTTTCAACTAACAGGGGAACGGGCTTTCTTT. This encodes CASSFQLTGERAFF.

The J gene is TRBJ2-1, the V gene TRBV7-6, with 11 bases aligning to TRBD2. This CDR3 has 17 amino acids. V lost 1 base to trimming and J lost 4 bases; unmatched junction nucleotides: 6. The germline gives CDR1 SGHVS, CDR2 FNYEAQ. DNA for the CDR3: TGTGCCAGCAGCTTAGGGCTAGCGGGGGGCGCGTACAATGAGCAGTTCTTC. Its translation is CASSLGLAGGAYNEQFF.

This chain uses TRBV7-6 with TRBJ2-2; D perhaps matches TRBD1 (6 bases). The CDR3 totals 16 residues. The V end was cut by 2 bases, the J end by 1 base, with 11 bases between. The germline V gene encodes CDR1 SGHVS and CDR2 FNYEAQ. The CDR3 here is CASSLISGVNTGELFF. The CDR3 bases are TGTGCCAGCAGCTTAATTTCAGGGGTGAACACCGGGGAGCTGTTTTTT.

The gene calls are TRBV11-2 and TRBJ2-7, with 12 bases that match TRBD2. Trimming at V came to 1 base and at J to 3 bases, leaving 4 bases not matched to a gene. Germline CDR1 SGHAT, CDR2 FQNNGV. CDR3 length: 16 residues. CDR3 sequence reads: CASSLGTSGKVYEQYF. The CDR3 bases are TGTGCCAGCAGCTTAGGGACTAGCGGGAAAGTCTACGAGCAGTACTTC.

V gene TRBV29-1 combines with J gene TRBJ2-2; 9 nucleotides line up with TRBD1. The CDR3 sequence is 14 residues long. Germline CDR1 SQVTM, CDR2 ANQGSEA. J lost 0 bases, V lost 4 bases, and 0 bases had no gene match. The DNA for the CDR3 is TGCAGCGTTGGACAGGGGGCGAACACCGGGGAGCTGTTTTTT. Protein sequence: CSVGQGANTGELFF.

V gene TRBV19 combines with J gene TRBJ2-7; D remains unclear. The CDR3 extends over 15 amino acids. V dropped 3 bases and J dropped 2 bases, with 14 bases sitting between them. Germline lookup yields CDR1 LNHDA and CDR2 SQIVND (reference sequence). CDR3 bases: TGTGCCAGTAGTATCCTATGGGCCCCAACCTACGAGCAGTACTTC. Translated, it gives CASSILWAPTYEQYF.

V gene TRBV27 combines with J gene TRBJ2-3; weak D call: TRBD2 (7 bases). Germline lookup yields CDR1 MNHEY and CDR2 SMNVEV (reference sequence). With 0 bases removed from V and 2 bases from J, the gap between germline ends came to 21 bases. The CDR3 consists of 19 residues. The CDR3 protein is CASSLSDPHGGLVTDTQYF. In nucleotides, the CDR3 is TGTGCCAGCAGTTTATCAGATCCTCACGGGGGGCTCGTCACAGATACGCAGTATTTT.

V gene TRBV11-2 combines with J gene TRBJ1-6; D uncertain. Per germline, CDR1 SGHAT and CDR2 FQNNGV. This CDR3 contains 16 residues. Trimming pared 3 bases from V and 3 bases from J, leaving 12 bases between. The CDR3 is CASSFSGGNYNSPLHF. The CDR3 bases are TGTGCCAGCAGCTTCTCGGGAGGGAACTATAATTCACCCCTCCACTTT.

This chain uses TRBV20-1 with TRBJ2-1, with 11 bases identical to TRBD2. After removal of 3 bases from V and 8 bases from J, the junction contained 15 bases not matched to a gene. Germline values: CDR1 DFQATT, CDR2 SNEGSKA (reference sequence). The CDR3 length is 17 residues. The chain's CDR3 is CSASNRLLAGVFHEQFF. Here the CDR3 DNA reads TGCAGTGCTAGTAATCGACTACTAGCGGGAGTTTTCCATGAGCAGTTCTTC.

This CDR3 reads CASSLQTGGNQPQHF. Here the CDR3 DNA reads TGCGCCAGCAGCTTACAAACAGGGGGCAATCAGCCCCAGCATTTT. The chain links TRBV5-1 to TRBJ1-5, with 7 bases matching TRBD1. V shed 2 bases, J shed 2 bases, and the junction held 4 bases outside the gene matches. Germline V gene sequence: CDR1 SGHRS, CDR2 YFSETQ. There are 15 residues in the CDR3.

A single count supports this clone. J is TRBJ1-4 and V is TRBV28; D not certain. CDR1 is MDHEN, CDR2 SYDVKM, per germline. V was trimmed by 2 bases and J by 0 bases, leaving 4 bases between them. The CDR3 is made up of 14 amino acids. This CDR3 is CASSLAATNEKLFF. The CDR3 DNA follows: TGTGCCAGCAGTTTAGCAGCAACTAATGAAAAACTGTTTTTT.

The chain combines TRBV11-2 with TRBJ2-1, with TRBD2 as a possible D gene (6 bases). This CDR3 has 13 amino acids. Germline V gene lookup returns CDR1 SGHAT and CDR2 FQNNGV. V lost 3 bases and J lost 5, with 8 bases in between. CDR3 region: CASSLGLNNEQFF. The DNA for the CDR3 is TGTGCCAGCAGCTTGGGACTTAACAATGAGCAGTTCTTC.

The CDR3 here is CASSFTAAGGSYEQYF. The CDR3 coding sequence is TGTGCCAGCAGTTTCACCGCAGCGGGAGGGTCCTACGAGCAGTACTTC. The V call is TRBV28, the J call TRBJ2-7; 10 nucleotides match TRBD2. Germline V gene sequence: CDR1 MDHEN, CDR2 SYDVKM. V trimming: 3 bases; J trimming: 1 base; junction bases outside the gene matches: 6. The CDR3 sequence is 16 residues long.

The rearrangement joins TRBV10-3 to TRBJ2-2; a possible D gene is TRBD1 (6 bases). The CDR3 runs 14 residues. The germline V and J ends were trimmed by 11 bases and 5 bases, with 18 bases remaining between them. Germline CDR1 is ENHRY and CDR2 is SYGVKD. CDR3 loop: CAATSGQPTGELFF. The DNA of the CDR3 is TGTGCCGCGACTTCGGGACAACCTACCGGGGAGCTGTTTTTT.

The CDR3 bases are TGTGCCAGCTCCCCGGGGGGAGGCACAGATACGCAGTATTTT. Translating gives CASSPGGGTDTQYF. The chain recombines TRBV25-1 with TRBJ2-3; TRBD2 matches 7 bases. J lost 1 base, V lost 8 bases, and 6 bases had no gene match. There are 14 residues in the CDR3. The germline V gene encodes CDR1 MGHDK and CDR2 SYGVNS.

V and J are TRBV16 and TRBJ2-1, with D possibly being TRBD2 (6 bases). Germline V gene sequence: CDR1 KGHSY, CDR2 FQNENV. This CDR3 is built from 15 residues. V lost 3 bases, J lost 2 bases, and 11 bases lay in between. The CDR3 loop reads CASSQGGMAYNEQFF. The CDR3 region has the DNA TGTGCCAGCAGCCAGGGGGGAATGGCCTACAATGAGCAGTTCTTC. Drawing the rest from reference TRBV16 and TRBJ2-1, the complete variable domain is GEEVAQTPKHLVRGEGQKAKLYCAPIKGHSYVFWYQQVLKNEFKFLISFQNENVFDETGMPKERFSAKCLPNSPCSLEIQATKLEDSAVYFCASSQGGMAYNEQFFGPGTRLTVL.

The chain links TRBV9 to TRBJ2-2; 11 bases match TRBD2. The CDR3 consists of 16 residues. The germline V gene has CDR1 SGDLS and CDR2 YYNGEE. J gave up 3 bases and V 4 bases, and 5 bases lay outside the gene matches. The CDR3 loop is CASSLGLAGYTGELFF. The CDR3 region has the DNA TGTGCCAGCAGCCTCGGACTAGCGGGTTACACCGGGGAGCTGTTTTTT.

V and J are TRBV9 and TRBJ2-4, with TRBD2 identical over 7 bases. The V gene's germline CDR1 is SGDLS and CDR2 YYNGEE. This CDR3 region has 15 residues. Trimming cost V 3 bases and J 0 bases; bases outside gene matches: 3. The CDR3 here is CASSGAGLAKNIQYF. In DNA, the CDR3 is TGTGCCAGCAGCGGAGCGGGACTAGCCAAAAACATTCAGTACTTC.

This chain uses TRBV6-4 with TRBJ2-1; TRBD2 matches at 7 bases. Germline V gene lookup returns CDR1 MRHNA and CDR2 SNTAGT. The CDR3 contains 13 residues. V gave up 2 bases and J gave up 10 bases; unmatched junction bases: 5. The CDR3 DNA is TGTGCCAGCAGTGACCAGTCGGGGGGAGAGCAGTTCTTC. It translates to CASSDQSGGEQFF.